A selection of T cell receptor beta chains follows, all from one sample in a study of shared clonotypes between healthy human individuals. The protocol was immunoSEQ multiplex PCR, while the TCRdb copy is restricted to in-frame clones and leaves out a portion. The sample holds 550,000 to 650,000 clones; approximately 96% are singletons and the top ten take approximately 0.1%. Material for sequencing was naive CD8+ T cells sorted from blood. Receptor source: a woman between 25 and 40 years old in good health. CDR3s include the opening cysteine and the closing phenylalanine or tryptophan. A D gene is named only where the DNA matches it firmly. The listing skips clone size in some rows; elsewhere it reads once, few, many or a size class.

>TRBV27|16|once|TRBD2|TRBJ2-2
CASSLSGLGYTGELFF
TGTGCCAGCAGTTTATCGGGACTAGGGTACACCGGGGAGCTGTTTTTT
>TRBV2|13|-|TRBD2|TRBJ2-7
CASFGLAASEQYF
TGTGCCAGCTTCGGACTAGCGGCGTCCGAGCAGTACTTC
>TRBV4-1|14|-|TRBD2|TRBJ2-7
CASSQQWGGYEQYF
TGCGCCAGCAGCCAGCAATGGGGGGGCTACGAGCAGTACTTC
>TRBV13|14|-|TRBD1|TRBJ2-1
CASGWTGGRNEQFF
TGTGCCAGCGGGTGGACAGGGGGCCGCAATGAGCAGTTCTTC
>TRBV9|14|-|-|TRBJ2-7
CASSVGGSTYEQYF
TGTGCCAGCAGCGTAGGAGGCTCAACCTACGAGCAGTACTTC
>TRBV6-5|14|-|-|TRBJ1-1
CASARGGEGTEAFF
TGTGCCAGCGCGCGGGGGGGCGAGGGCACTGAAGCTTTCTTT
>TRBV27|14|-|-|TRBJ1-2
CASTPIPGREGYTF
TGTGCCAGCACTCCGATTCCGGGAAGAGAGGGCTACACCTTC
>TRBV28|14|-|-|TRBJ1-1
CASRLAGGATEAFF
TGTGCCAGCAGGCTAGCCGGGGGGGCCACTGAAGCTTTCTTT
>TRBV5-8|11|-|-|TRBJ2-7
CASSWSGEQYF
TGTGCCAGCAGCTGGTCCGGGGAGCAGTACTTC
>TRBV7-9|12|once|-|TRBJ2-7
CASSLADREQYF
TGTGCCAGCAGCTTAGCGGACAGAGAGCAGTACTTC
>TRBV28|11|-|-|TRBJ1-4
CASSPDRSLFF
TGTGCCAGCAGCCCCGACAGAAGTCTGTTTTTT
>TRBV23-1|12|-|-|TRBJ1-1
CASSQTQGEAFF
TGCGCCAGCAGTCAAACACAGGGTGAAGCTTTCTTT
>TRBV7-6|18|-|-|TRBJ2-1
CASSLAHSLVSSYNEQFF
TGTGCCAGCAGCTTAGCGCATTCTCTCGTGAGCTCCTACAATGAGCAGTTCTTC
>TRBV9|14|-|TRBD1|TRBJ2-5
CASSVGQGWETQYF
TGTGCCAGCAGCGTAGGACAGGGGTGGGAGACCCAGTACTTC
>TRBV27|16|-|TRBD2|TRBJ2-2
CASSPVAGGEAGELFF
TGTGCCAGCAGTCCGGTAGCGGGAGGGGAGGCCGGGGAGCTGTTTTTT
>TRBV19|16|-|-|TRBJ1-6
CASSRVWVGPNSPLHF
TGTGCCAGTAGTCGTGTCTGGGTAGGCCCCAATTCACCCCTCCACTTT
>TRBV7-9|14|-|-|TRBJ1-1
CASSSLLGNTEAFF
TGTGCCAGCAGCTCCCTTTTGGGGAACACTGAAGCTTTCTTT
>TRBV27|11|-|-|TRBJ2-1
CASSFLREQFF
TGTGCCAGCAGTTTTCTCAGGGAGCAGTTCTTC
>TRBV27|15|-|TRBD1|TRBJ2-2
CASRPGQGYTGELFF
TGTGCCAGCAGGCCCGGACAGGGATACACCGGGGAGCTGTTTTTT
>TRBV7-9|14|-|TRBD1|TRBJ2-4
CASSLRTGGNIQYF
TGTGCCAGCAGCTTAAGGACAGGCGGAAACATTCAGTACTTC
>TRBV5-1|13|few|-|TRBJ2-7
CASSFGSSYEQYF
TGCGCCAGCAGCTTCGGGAGCTCCTACGAGCAGTACTTC
>TRBV6-1|15|-|-|TRBJ1-6
CASSDIGFRVSPLHF
TGTGCCAGCAGTGATATAGGGTTTCGGGTTTCACCCCTCCACTTT
>TRBV28|14|-|-|TRBJ2-3
CASSRRTGTDTQYF
TGTGCCAGCAGCCGCCGGACAGGCACAGATACGCAGTATTTT
>TRBV21-1|19|-|-|TRBJ2-7
CASSITPDRRGTSSYEQYF
TGTGCCAGCAGCATCACGCCGGACAGAAGGGGGACGAGCTCCTACGAGCAGTACTTC
>TRBV5-5|15|-|-|TRBJ1-2
CASSLGVGSNYGYTF
TGTGCCAGCAGCTTGGGGGTAGGGAGTAACTATGGCTACACCTTC
>TRBV6-1|13|-|-|TRBJ2-7
CASRLTGVNEQYF
TGTGCCAGCAGATTGACGGGAGTAAACGAGCAGTACTTC
>TRBV14|14|-|-|TRBJ1-1
CASSLAEGNTEAFF
TGTGCCAGCAGCCTCGCGGAAGGGAACACTGAAGCTTTCTTT
>TRBV2|12|-|-|TRBJ2-7
CASSDVTSEQYF
TGTGCCAGCAGTGACGTAACTTCCGAGCAGTACTTC
>TRBV5-6|12|-|-|TRBJ2-3
CASSGLRELLYF
TGTGCCAGCAGCGGCCTTAGGGAGTTGCTGTATTTT
>TRBV28|14|-|-|TRBJ1-1
CASSLTRSNTEAFF
TGTGCCAGCAGTTTAACTCGTTCGAACACTGAAGCTTTCTTT
>TRBV7-9|17|-|TRBD2|TRBJ2-7
CASSSPLGGTSGIEQYF
TGTGCCAGCAGCTCACCCCTTGGCGGGACTAGCGGGATCGAGCAGTACTTC
>TRBV9|15|-|-|TRBJ2-3
CASILKGFRTDTQYF
TGTGCCAGTATCTTGAAAGGGTTTCGCACAGATACGCAGTATTTT
>TRBV27|11|-|-|TRBJ2-7
CASRGSYEQYF
TGTGCCAGCAGAGGCAGCTACGAGCAGTACTTC
>TRBV27|16|-|-|TRBJ2-7
CASSFTTGLPSYEQYF
TGTGCCAGCAGTTTTACCACAGGGCTACCGTCCTACGAGCAGTACTTC
>TRBV27|16|-|TRBD2|TRBJ2-5
CASRPTSGTYQETQYF
TGTGCCAGCAGGCCTACTAGCGGGACCTACCAAGAGACCCAGTACTTC
>TRBV28|16|-|-|TRBJ2-1
CASSKVPRTAYNEQFF
TGTGCCAGCAGTAAGGTCCCAAGGACAGCCTACAATGAGCAGTTCTTC
>TRBV13|14|-|-|TRBJ1-2
CASSLSGQGYGYTF
TGTGCCAGCAGCTTATCCGGGCAGGGCTATGGCTACACCTTC
>TRBV25-1|11|-|-|TRBJ1-6
CASSGGEALHF
TGTGCCAGCAGTGGGGGCGAGGCCCTCCACTTT
>TRBV14|16|-|TRBD2|TRBJ2-3
CASSQTLAGATDTQYF
TGTGCCAGCAGCCAAACTCTAGCGGGAGCCACAGATACGCAGTATTTT
>TRBV27|12|-|-|TRBJ2-1
CASMDNYNEQFF
TGTGCCAGCATGGACAATTACAATGAGCAGTTCTTC
>TRBV4-1|14|-|-|TRBJ2-5
CASSQVYSQETQYF
TGCGCCAGCAGCCAAGTTTACAGCCAAGAGACCCAGTACTTC
>TRBV28|17|-|TRBD1|TRBJ2-7
CASRPPDRIIGSYEQYF
TGTGCCAGCAGACCCCCGGACAGGATCATTGGGTCCTACGAGCAGTACTTC
>TRBV7-2|13|-|-|TRBJ2-7
CASSSGTSYEQYF
TGTGCCAGCAGCTCCGGGACTTCCTACGAGCAGTACTTC